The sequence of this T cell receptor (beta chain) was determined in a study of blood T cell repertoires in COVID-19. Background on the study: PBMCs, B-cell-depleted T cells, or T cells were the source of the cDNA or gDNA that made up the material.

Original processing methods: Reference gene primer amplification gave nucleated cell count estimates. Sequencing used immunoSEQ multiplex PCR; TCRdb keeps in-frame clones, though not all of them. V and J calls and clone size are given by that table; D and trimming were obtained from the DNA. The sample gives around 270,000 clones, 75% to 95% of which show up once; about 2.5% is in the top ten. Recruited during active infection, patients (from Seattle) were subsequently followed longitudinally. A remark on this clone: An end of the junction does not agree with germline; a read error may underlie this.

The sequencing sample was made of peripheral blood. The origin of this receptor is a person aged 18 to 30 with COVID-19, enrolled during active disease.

The CDR3 region is CVSSPAQKPNTGELFF. The CDR3 bases are TGTGTCAGCAGTCCCGCTCAGAAACCTAACACCGGGGAGCTGTTTTTT. The V and J genes are TRBV27 and TRBJ2-2; no clear D gene. Looked up from germline, CDR1 is MNHEY and CDR2 is SMNVEV (reference sequence). The CDR3 is 16 residues long.